The present T cell receptor beta chain was sequenced within a study of blood T cell repertoires in COVID-19. Study background: Sources were T cells, B-cell-depleted T cells, or PBMCs; the material itself was cDNA or gDNA.

Per the original data handling: Counts of nucleated cells, estimated from reference gene primer amplification, were obtained. The repertoire was sequenced with immunoSEQ multiplex PCR; TCRdb's copy has only in-frame clones and lacks some. For V, J and clone size, that table is used; D and trimming come from the DNA. This table holds 200,000 to 300,000 clones, 75% to 85% found once. This TCR was recovered from a human donor in a cohort sampled during active COVID-19. Sequencing was done on a sample of peripheral blood.

CDR3 DNA sequence: TGTGCCAGCAGCTTAGTGGTACCAGAGGCTAATGAAAAACTGTTTTTT. The encoded protein is CASSLVVPEANEKLFF. The chain carries TRBV7-9 and TRBJ1-4; D is undetermined. This CDR3 has 16 residues. V was shortened by 1 base and J by 3 bases, with 12 bases between the two germline ends. Germline CDR1 and CDR2: SEHNR and FQNEAQ (reference sequence).